This T cell receptor (beta chain) was documented in a study of T cell responses to AZD1222 COVID-19 vaccine. Here immunoSEQ multiplex PCR was the method, and the copy in TCRdb shows in-frame clones only, minus some. The profile shows 100,000 to 150,000 clones, 80% to 90% of them singletons. With 4 bases clipped from V and 4 bases from J, the junction kept 12 bases outside the gene matches. Germline V gene sequence: CDR1 SEHNR, CDR2 FQNEAQ (reference sequence). This CDR3 comprises 17 residues. The genes are TRBV7-9 and TRBJ1-4, with TRBD1 identical over 7 bases. The sample consisted of peripheral blood, taken on day 0 of AZD1222 vaccination. This TCR derives from an adult in good health. CDR3 in DNA: TGTGCCAGCAGCTCAGCCTGGGGGACAGCAATTAATGAAAAACTGTTTTTT. Protein sequence: CASSSAWGTAINEKLFF. The whole variable domain, remainder taken from reference TRBV7-9 and TRBJ1-4, is DTGVSQNPRHKITKRGQNVTFRCDPISEHNRLYWYRQTLGQGPEFLTYFQNEAQLEKSRLLSDRFSAERPKGSFSTLEIQRTEQGDSAMYLCASSSAWGTAINEKLFFGSGTQLSVL.